The source of this TCR beta chain is a study of blood T cell repertoires in COVID-19. Overall study context: Spain, Italy and the United States supplied samples that represented acute and convalescent COVID-19.

Only in-frame clones appear in the TCRdb table, and some are missing; sequencing was by immunoSEQ multiplex PCR. In the table there are some 65,000 clones, around 90% of which are singletons. This clone was counted between two and nine times. The ends lost 4 bases at V and 4 bases at J; junction bases unmatched: 7. The germline V gene has CDR1 LNHNV and CDR2 YYDKDF (reference sequence). The CDR3 consists of 16 residues. Sequenced material: peripheral blood. This TCR derives from a man aged 50 to 59 with COVID-19, enrolled during active disease. This chain joins TRBV15 and TRBJ1-2, with TRBD1 matching over 12 bases. The CDR3 coding sequence is TGTGCCACCAGCAAATACAGGGACAGGGGGCTCTATGGCTACACCTTC. This sequence encodes CATSKYRDRGLYGYTF.